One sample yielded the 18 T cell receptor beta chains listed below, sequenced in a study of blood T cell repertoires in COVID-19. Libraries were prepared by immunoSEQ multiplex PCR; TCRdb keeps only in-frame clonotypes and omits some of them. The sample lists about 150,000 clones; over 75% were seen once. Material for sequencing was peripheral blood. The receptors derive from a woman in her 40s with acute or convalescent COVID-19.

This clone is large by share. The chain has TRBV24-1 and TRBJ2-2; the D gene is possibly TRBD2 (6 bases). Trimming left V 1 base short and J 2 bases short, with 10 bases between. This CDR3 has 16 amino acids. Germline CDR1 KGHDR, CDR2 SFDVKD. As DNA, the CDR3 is TGTGCCACCAGTGATTTAGGGGACTCAAACACCGGGGAGCTGTTTTTT. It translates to CATSDLGDSNTGELFF.

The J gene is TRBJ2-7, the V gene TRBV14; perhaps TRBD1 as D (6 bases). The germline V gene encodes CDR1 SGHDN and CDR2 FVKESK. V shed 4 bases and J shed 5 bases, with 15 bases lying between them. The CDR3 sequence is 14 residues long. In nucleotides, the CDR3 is TGTGCCAGCAGCCCCTGGACAGTAAAGGACGAGCAGTACTTC. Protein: CASSPWTVKDEQYF. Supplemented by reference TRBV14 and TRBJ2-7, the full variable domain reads EAGVTQFPSHSVIEKGQTVTLRCDPISGHDNLYWYRRVMGKEIKFLLHFVKESKQDESGMPNNRFLAERTGGTYSTLKVQPAELEDSGVYFCASSPWTVKDEQYFGPGTRLTVT.

CDR3 nucleotide sequence: TGTGCCAGCAGCGATCCGGGACAGGGGGCGACCCGGACCAACACAGATACGCAGTATTTT. Amino acid sequence: CASSDPGQGATRTNTDTQYF. The chain couples TRBV9 to TRBJ2-3; 12 bases line up with TRBD1. V lost 3 bases and J lost 2; bases outside the gene matches: 16. The CDR3 extends over 20 amino acids. CDR1 and CDR2 (germline): SGDLS, YYNGEE.

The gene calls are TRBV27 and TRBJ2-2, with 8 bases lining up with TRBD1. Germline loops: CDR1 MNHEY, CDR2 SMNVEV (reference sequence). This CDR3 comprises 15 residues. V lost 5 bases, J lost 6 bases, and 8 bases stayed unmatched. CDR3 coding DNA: TGTGCCAGCAGTACAGACAGGGGCTGGGCCGGGGAGCTGTTTTTT. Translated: CASSTDRGWAGELFF.

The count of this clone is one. CDR3: CSVQETGELFF. In DNA, the CDR3 is TGCAGCGTACAGGAAACCGGGGAGCTGTTTTTT. The V and J genes are TRBV29-1 and TRBJ2-2; TRBD1 might be the D (5 bases). V dropped 6 bases and J dropped 5 bases, with 7 bases sitting between them. Germline CDR1 and CDR2: SQVTM and ANQGSEA. The CDR3 consists of 11 residues.

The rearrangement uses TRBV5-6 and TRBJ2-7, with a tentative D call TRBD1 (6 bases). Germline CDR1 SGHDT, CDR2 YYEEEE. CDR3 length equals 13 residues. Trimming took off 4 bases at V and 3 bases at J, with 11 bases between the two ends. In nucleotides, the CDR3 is TGTGCCAGCAGCCCACAGGGCATCTACGAGCAGTACTTC. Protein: CASSPQGIYEQYF.

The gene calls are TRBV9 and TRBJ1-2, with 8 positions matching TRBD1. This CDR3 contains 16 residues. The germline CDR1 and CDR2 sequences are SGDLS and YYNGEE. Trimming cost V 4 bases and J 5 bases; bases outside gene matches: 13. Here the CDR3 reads CASSTESRGRGYGYTF. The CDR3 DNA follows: TGTGCCAGCAGCACCGAATCCAGGGGGCGCGGATATGGCTACACCTTC. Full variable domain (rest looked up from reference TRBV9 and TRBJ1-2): DSGVTQTPKHLITATGQRVTLRCSPRSGDLSVYWYQQSLDQGLQFLIQYYNGEERAKGNILERFSAQQFPDLHSELNLSSLELGDSALYFCASSTESRGRGYGYTFGSGTRLTVV.

CDR3 sequence reads: CASSDRRDNSPLHF. As DNA, the CDR3 is TGTGCCAGCAGCGACAGGAGAGATAATTCACCCCTCCACTTT. J is TRBJ1-6 and V is TRBV6-5, with D possibly being TRBD1 (6 bases). CDR3 length equals 14 residues. Trimming took 6 bases from V and 5 from J, leaving 11 bases between them. Looked up from germline, CDR1 is MNHEY and CDR2 is SVGAGI.

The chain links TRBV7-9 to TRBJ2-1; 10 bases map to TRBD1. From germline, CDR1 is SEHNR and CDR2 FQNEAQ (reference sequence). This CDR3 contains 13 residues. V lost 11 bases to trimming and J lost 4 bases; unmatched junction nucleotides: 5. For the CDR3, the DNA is TGTGCCGGGGACAGGGGCCGTTACAATGAGCAGTTCTTC. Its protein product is CAGDRGRYNEQFF.

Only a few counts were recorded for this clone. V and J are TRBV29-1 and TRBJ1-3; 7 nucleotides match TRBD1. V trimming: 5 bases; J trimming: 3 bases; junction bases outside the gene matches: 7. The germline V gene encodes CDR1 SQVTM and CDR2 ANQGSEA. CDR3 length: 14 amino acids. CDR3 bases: TGCAGCGTTCAGCAAGGGACAGTTGGAAACACCATATATTTT. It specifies CSVQQGTVGNTIYF.

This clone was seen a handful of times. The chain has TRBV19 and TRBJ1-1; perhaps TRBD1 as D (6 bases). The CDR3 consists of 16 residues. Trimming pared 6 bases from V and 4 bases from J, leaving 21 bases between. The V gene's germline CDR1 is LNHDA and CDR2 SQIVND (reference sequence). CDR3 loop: CASRKYTGPRGTEAFF. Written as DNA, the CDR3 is TGTGCCAGTAGAAAATACACAGGGCCCCGGGGCACTGAAGCTTTCTTT.

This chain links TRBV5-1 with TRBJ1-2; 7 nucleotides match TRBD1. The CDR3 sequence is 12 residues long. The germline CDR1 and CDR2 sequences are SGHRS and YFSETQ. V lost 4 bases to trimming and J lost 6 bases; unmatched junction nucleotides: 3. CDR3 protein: CASSLGTDGYTF. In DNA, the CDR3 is TGCGCCAGCAGCCTTGGGACAGATGGCTACACCTTC.

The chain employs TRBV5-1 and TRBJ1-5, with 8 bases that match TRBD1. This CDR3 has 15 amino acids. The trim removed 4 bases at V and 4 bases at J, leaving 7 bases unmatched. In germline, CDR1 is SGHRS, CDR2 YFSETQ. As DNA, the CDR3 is TGCGCCAGCAGCCAGACAGGGGAGGTTAATCAGCCCCAGCATTTT. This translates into CASSQTGEVNQPQHF.

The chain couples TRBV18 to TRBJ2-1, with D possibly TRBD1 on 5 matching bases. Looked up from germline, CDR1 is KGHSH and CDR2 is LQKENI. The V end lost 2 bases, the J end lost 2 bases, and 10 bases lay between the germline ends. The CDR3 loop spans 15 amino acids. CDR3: CASSPRQGTYNEQFF. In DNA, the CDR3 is TGTGCCAGCTCACCAAGGCAGGGAACCTACAATGAGCAGTTCTTC.

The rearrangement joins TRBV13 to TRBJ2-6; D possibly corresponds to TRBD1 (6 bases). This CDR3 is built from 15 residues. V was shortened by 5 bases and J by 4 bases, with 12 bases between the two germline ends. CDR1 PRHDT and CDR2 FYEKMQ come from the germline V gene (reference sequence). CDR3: CASSIRGSGANVLTF. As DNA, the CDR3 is TGTGCCAGCAGCATCAGGGGTTCCGGGGCCAACGTCCTGACTTTC.

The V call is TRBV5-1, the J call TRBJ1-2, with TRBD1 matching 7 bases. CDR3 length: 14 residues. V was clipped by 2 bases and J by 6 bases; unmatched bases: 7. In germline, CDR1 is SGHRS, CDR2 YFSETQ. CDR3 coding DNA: TGCGCCAGCAGCTTAGGACAGGAAAAGAATGGCTACACCTTC. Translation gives CASSLGQEKNGYTF.

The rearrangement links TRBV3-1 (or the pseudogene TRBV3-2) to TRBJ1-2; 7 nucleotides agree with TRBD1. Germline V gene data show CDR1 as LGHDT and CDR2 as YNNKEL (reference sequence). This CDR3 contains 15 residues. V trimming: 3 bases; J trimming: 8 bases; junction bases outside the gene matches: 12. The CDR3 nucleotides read TGTGCCAGCAGCCAGGCTTACGACAGGGCGGAGGGCTACACCTTC. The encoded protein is CASSQAYDRAEGYTF.

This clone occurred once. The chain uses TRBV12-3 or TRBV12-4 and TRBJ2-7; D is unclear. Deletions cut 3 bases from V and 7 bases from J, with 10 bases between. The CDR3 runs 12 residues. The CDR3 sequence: CASSLRASEQYF. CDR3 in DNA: TGTGCCAGCAGTTTGAGAGCTAGTGAGCAGTACTTC.